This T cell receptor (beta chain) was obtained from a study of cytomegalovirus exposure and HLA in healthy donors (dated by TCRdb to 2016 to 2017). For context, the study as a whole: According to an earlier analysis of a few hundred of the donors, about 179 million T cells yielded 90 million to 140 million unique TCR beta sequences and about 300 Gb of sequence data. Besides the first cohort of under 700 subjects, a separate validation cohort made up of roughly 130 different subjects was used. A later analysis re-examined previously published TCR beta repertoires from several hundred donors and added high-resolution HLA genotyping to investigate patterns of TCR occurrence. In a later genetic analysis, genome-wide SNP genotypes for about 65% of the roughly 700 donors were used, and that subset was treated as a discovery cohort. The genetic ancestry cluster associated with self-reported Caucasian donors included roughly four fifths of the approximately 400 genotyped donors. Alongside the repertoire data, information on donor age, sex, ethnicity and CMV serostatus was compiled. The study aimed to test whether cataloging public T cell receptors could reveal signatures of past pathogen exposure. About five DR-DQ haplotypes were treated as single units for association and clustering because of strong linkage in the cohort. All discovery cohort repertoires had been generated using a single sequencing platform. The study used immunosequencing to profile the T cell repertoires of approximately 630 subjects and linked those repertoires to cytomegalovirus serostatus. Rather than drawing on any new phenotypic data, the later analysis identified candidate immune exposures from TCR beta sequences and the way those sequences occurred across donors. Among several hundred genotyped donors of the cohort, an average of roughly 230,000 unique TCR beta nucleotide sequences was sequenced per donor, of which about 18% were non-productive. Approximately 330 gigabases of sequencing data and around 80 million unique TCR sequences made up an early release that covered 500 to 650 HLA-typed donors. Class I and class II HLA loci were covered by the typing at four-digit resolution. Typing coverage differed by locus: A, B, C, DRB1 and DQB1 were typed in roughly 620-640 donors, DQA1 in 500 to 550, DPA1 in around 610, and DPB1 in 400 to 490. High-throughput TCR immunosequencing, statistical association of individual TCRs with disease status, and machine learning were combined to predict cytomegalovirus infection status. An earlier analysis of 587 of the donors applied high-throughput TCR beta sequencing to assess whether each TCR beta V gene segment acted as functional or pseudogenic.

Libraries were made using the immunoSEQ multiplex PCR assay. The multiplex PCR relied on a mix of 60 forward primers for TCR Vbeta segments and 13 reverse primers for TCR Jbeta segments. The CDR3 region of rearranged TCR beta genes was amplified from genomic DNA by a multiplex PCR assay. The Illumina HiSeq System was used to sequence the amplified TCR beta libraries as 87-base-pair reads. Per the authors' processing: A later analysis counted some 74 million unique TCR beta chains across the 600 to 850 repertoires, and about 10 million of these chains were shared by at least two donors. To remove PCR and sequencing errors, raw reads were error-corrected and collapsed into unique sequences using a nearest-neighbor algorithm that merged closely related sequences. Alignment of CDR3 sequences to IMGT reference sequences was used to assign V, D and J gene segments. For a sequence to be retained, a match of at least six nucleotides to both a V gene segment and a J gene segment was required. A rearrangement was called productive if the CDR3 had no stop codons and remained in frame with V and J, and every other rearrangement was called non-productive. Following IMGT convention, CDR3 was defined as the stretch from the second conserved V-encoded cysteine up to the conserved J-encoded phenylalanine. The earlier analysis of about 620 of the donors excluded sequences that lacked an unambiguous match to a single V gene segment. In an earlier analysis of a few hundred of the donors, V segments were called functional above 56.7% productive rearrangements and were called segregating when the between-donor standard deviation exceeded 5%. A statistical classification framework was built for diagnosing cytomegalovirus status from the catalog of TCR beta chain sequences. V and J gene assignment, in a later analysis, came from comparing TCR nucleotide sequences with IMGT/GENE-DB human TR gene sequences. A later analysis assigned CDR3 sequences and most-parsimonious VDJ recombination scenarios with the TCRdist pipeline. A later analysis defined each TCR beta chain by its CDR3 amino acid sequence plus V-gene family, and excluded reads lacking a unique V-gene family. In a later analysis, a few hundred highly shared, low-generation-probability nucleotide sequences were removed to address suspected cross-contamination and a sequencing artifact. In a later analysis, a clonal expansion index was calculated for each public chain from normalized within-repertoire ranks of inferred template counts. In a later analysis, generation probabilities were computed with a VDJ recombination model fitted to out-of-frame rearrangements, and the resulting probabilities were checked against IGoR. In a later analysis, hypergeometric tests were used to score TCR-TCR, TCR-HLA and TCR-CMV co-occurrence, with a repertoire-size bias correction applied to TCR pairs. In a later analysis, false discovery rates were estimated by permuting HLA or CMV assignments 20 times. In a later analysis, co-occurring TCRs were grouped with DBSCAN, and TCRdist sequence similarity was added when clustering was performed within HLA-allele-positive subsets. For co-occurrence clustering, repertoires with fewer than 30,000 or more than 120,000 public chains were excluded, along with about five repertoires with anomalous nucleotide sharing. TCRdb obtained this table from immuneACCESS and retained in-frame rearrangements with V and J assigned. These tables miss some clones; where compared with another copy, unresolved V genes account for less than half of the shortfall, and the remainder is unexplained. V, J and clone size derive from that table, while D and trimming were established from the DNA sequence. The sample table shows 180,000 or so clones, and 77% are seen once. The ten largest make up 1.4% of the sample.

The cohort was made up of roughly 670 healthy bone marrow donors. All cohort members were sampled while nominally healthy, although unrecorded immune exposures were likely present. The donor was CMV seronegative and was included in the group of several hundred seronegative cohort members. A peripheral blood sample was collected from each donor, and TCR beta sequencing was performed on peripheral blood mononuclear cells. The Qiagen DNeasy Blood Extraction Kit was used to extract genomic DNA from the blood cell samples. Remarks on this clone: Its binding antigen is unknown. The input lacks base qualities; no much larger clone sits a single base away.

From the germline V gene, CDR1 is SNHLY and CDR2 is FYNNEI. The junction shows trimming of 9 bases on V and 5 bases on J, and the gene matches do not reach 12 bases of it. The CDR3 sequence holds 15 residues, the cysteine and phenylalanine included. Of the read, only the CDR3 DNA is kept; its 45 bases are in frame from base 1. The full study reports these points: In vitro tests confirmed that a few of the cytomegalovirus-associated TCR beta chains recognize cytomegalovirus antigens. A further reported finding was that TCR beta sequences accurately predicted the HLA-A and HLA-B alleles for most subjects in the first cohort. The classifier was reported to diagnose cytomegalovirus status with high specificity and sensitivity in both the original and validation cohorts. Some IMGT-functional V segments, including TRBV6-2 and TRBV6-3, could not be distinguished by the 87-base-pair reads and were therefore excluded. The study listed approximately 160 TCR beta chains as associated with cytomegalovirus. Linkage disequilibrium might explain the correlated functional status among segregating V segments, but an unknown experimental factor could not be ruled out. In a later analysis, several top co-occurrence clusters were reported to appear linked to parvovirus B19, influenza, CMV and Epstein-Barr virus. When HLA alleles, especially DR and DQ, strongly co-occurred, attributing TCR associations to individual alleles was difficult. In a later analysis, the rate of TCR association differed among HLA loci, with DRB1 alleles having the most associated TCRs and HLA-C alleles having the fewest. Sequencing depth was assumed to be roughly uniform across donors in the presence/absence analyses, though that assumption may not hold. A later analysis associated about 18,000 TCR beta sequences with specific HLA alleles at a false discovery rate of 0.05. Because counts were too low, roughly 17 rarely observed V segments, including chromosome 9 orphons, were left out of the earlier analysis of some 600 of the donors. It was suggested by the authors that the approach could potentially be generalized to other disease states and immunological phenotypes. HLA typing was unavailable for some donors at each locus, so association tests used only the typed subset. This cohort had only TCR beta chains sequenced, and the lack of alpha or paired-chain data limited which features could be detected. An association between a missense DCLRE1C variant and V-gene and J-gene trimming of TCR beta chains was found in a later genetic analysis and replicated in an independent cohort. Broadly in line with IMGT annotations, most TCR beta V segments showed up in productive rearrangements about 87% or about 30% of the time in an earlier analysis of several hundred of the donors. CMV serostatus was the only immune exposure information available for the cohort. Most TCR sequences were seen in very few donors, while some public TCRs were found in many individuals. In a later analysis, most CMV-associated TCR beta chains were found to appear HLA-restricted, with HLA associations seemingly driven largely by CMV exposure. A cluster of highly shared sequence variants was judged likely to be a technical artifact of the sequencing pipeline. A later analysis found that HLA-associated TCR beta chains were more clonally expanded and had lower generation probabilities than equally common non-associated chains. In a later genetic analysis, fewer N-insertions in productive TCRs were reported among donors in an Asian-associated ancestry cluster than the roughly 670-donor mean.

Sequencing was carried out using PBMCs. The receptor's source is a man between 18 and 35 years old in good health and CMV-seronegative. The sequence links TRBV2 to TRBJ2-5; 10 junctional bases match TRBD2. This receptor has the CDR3 CARTGASGSEETQYF. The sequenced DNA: TGTGCCAGGACCGGAGCTAGCGGGAGTGAGGAGACCCAGTACTTC.